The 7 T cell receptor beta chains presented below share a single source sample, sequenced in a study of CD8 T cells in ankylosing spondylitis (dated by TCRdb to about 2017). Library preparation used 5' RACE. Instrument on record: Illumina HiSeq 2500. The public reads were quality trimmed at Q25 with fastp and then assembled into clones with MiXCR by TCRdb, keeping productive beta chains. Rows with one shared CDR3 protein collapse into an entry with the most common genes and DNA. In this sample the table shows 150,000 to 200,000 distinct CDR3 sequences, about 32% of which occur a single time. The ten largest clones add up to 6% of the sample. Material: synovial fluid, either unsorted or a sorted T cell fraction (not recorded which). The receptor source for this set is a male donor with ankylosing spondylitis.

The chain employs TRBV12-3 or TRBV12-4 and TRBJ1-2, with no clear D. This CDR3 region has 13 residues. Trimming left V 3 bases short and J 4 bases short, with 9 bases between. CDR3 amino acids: CASSFSALYGYTF. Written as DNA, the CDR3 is TGTGCCAGCAGTTTTTCTGCCCTCTATGGCTACACCTTC.

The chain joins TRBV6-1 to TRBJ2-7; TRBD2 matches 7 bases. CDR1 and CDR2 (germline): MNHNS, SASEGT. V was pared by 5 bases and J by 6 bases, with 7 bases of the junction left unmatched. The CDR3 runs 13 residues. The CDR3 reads CASSTGRGGEQYF. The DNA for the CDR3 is TGTGCCAGCAGTACGGGGAGGGGAGGCGAGCAGTACTTC.

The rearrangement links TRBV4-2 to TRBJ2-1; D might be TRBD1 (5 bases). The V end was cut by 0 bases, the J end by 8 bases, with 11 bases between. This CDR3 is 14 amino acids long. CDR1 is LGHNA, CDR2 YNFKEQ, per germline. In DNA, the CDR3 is TGTGCCAGCAGCCAAGATGGCAGGGATTATGAGCAGTTCTTC. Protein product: CASSQDGRDYEQFF.

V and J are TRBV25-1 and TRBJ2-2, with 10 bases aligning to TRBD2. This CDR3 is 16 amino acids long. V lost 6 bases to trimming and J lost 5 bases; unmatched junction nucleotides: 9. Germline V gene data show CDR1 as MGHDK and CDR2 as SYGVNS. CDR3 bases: TGTGCCAGCAGGGGCCTAGCGGGAGAAGGAACCGGGGAGCTGTTTTTT. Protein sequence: CASRGLAGEGTGELFF.

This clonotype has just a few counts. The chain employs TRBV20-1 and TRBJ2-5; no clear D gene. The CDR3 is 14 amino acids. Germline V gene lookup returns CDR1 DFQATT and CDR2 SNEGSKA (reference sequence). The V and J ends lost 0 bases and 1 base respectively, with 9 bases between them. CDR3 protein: CSARDPVIQETQYF. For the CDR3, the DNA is TGCAGTGCTAGAGATCCAGTTATCCAAGAGACCCAGTACTTC.

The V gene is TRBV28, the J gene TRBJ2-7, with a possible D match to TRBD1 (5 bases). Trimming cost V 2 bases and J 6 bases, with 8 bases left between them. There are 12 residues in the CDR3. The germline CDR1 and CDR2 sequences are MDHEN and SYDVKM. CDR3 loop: CASSLPDSEQYF. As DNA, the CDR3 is TGTGCCAGCAGTTTACCCGACAGCGAGCAGTACTTC.

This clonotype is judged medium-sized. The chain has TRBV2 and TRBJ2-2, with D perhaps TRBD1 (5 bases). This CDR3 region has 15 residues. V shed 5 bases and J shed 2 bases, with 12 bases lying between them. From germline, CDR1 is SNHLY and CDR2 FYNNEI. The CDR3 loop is CASSLVQANTGELFF. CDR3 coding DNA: TGTGCCAGCAGTCTCGTACAGGCCAACACCGGGGAGCTGTTTTTT.